This T cell receptor beta chain was obtained from a study of cytomegalovirus exposure and HLA in healthy donors. Study in general: A subsequent analysis stated that the 95 to 150 validation repertoires were run on the same platform as the roughly 620 first-cohort repertoires.

Measured with immunoSEQ multiplex PCR; TCRdb has only the in-frame clones, and not every one. The table lists around 300,000 clones, 80% to 90% of them singletons, with approximately 1% in the top ten. CDR1 is SGHNT, CDR2 YYREEE, per germline (reference sequence). This CDR3 has 16 amino acids. V shed 3 bases and J 7 bases; nucleotides not matched to a gene: 7. Comment on this clone: Its antigen is still unknown.

General study results and limits: The investigators catalogued 150 or so TCR beta chains as cytomegalovirus-associated.

The sequenced sample was PBMCs. The rearrangement joins TRBV5-4 to TRBJ2-1; TRBD2 matches at 13 bases. This sequence was found in a woman aged 18-30 years in good health and CMV-seronegative. CDR3 DNA: TGTGCCAGCAGCTCACCACTAGCGGGAGGGCCTAATGAGCAGTTCTTC. Its protein is CASSSPLAGGPNEQFF.